This note documents a single T cell receptor (beta chain) sequence. Antigen specificity is unknown. The data derive from a study of CD8+CD57+ T cells in acquired aplastic anemia. Profiling of TCR beta VDJ combinations and CDR3 sequences used genomic DNA as template. TCRdb called the reads again in MiXCR, with one record for every CDR3 protein. The sample has 150,000 to 200,000 distinct CDR3 sequences; around 45% are singletons. Study outcomes and limitations: Patient and control CD8+ Simpson's diversity was not significantly different.

The CDR3 has 17 residues. CDR1 is SGDLS and CDR2 is YYNGEE in the germline V gene. The V gene end was trimmed by 4 bases and the J gene end by 0 bases; junction bases not matched to a gene: 12. Sequencing was carried out using sorted CD4+, CD8+, or CD8+CD57+ T cells (not recorded which) from PBMCs. The clonotype was recovered from a human donor in good health. The J gene is TRBJ1-2, the V gene TRBV9; 7 nucleotides match TRBD1. The CDR3 nucleotides read TGTGCCAGCAGCCATTCCCGAACAGGGGAAGCTAACTATGGCTACACCTTC. This gives the protein CASSHSRTGEANYGYTF.